Sequencing of this T cell receptor beta chain was carried out in a study of blood T cell repertoires in COVID-19. Study overall: Whether acute or convalescent, the COVID-19 samples came from the United States, Italy and Spain.

The study counted Cohort 3 donors as recovered given two negative PCRs, clearance, or symptom resolution. In the authors' workflow: Amplification of reference gene primers provided the estimated nucleated cell counts. TCRdb's copy holds only in-frame clones and misses some; the assay was immunoSEQ multiplex PCR. D and trimming were read from the DNA, whereas the V and J calls and clone size are those reported in that table. The sample includes 300,000 to 350,000 clones, approximately 83% of them seen just once. With respect to this clone: Other DNA sequences of this sample code for an identical CDR3.

CDR3 length: 13 amino acids. Looked up from germline, CDR1 is KGHSH and CDR2 is LQKENI. Trimming shortened V by 6 bases and J by 1 base, and 9 bases separated the two germline ends. The source of this sequence is a man aged 25-45 years who had recovered from COVID-19. The chain combines TRBV18 with TRBJ1-1; weak D call: TRBD1 (6 bases). Sample: PBMCs or T cells enriched from blood (not recorded which). The CDR3 nucleotides are TGTGCCAGCTCGCTACAGGGGAACACTGAAGCTTTCTTT. Its translation: CASSLQGNTEAFF. The full variable domain, rest sourced from reference TRBV18 and TRBJ1-1, is NAGVMQNPRHLVRRRGQEARLRCSPMKGHSHVYWYRQLPEEGLKFMVYLQKENIIDESGMPKERFSAEFPKEGPSILRIQQVVRGDSAAYFCASSLQGNTEAFFGQGTRLTVV.